One sample yielded the 30 T cell receptor beta chains listed below, sequenced in a study of technical replicates of blood from several donors. Sequencing was performed with immunoSEQ multiplex PCR; in TCRdb, only in-frame clones are kept and a portion is missing. The sample yields about 59,000 clones, 70% to 90% seen once. What was sequenced was PBMCs. The receptor source for this set is a human donor in good health. Some clones in this sample may be carry-over from other donors' samples.

This chain uses TRBV9 with TRBJ2-5; D is possibly TRBD2 (6 bases). The CDR3 sequence is 13 residues long. The germline CDR1 and CDR2 sequences are SGDLS and YYNGEE. V was cut by 3 bases and J by 5 bases, with 11 bases left in between. The CDR3 reads CASSGGGGETQYF. CDR3 sequence (DNA): TGTGCCAGCAGCGGGGGAGGCGGGGAGACCCAGTACTTC.

This clone was observed a single time. The chain joins TRBV7-9 to TRBJ2-3, with D tentatively TRBD1 (6 bases). CDR1 is SEHNR and CDR2 is FQNEAQ in the germline V gene (reference sequence). V lost 5 bases to trimming and J lost 5 bases, with 17 bases between them. This CDR3 spans 15 amino acids. CDR3 protein: CASSRARGEGDTQYF. CDR3 nucleotide sequence: TGTGCCAGCAGCCGTGCCAGGGGTGAAGGAGATACGCAGTATTTT.

This chain links TRBV27 with TRBJ1-3, with a possible D match to TRBD1 (5 bases). V was trimmed by 3 bases and J by 0 bases, leaving 9 bases between them. Per the germline V gene, CDR1 is MNHEY and CDR2 is SMNVEV (reference sequence). This CDR3 spans 15 amino acids. CDR3 DNA: TGTGCCAGCAGTTTTTCAGGGTTCTCTGGAAACACCATATATTTT. This gives the protein CASSFSGFSGNTIYF.

The rearrangement links TRBV4-1 to TRBJ2-7; weak D call: TRBD1 (6 bases). The CDR3 runs to 20 residues. CDR1 and CDR2 from the germline V gene are MGHRA and YSYEKL. Trimming removed 2 bases from V and 0 bases from J, with 26 bases in between. The CDR3 loop reads CASSQSPPPRQAPSSYEQYF. The CDR3 region has the DNA TGCGCCAGCAGCCAATCCCCACCACCGAGACAGGCCCCAAGCTCCTACGAGCAGTACTTC.

The V call is TRBV28, the J call TRBJ1-1; D ambiguous. The germline gives CDR1 MDHEN, CDR2 SYDVKM. This CDR3 region has 13 residues. V was cut by 6 bases and J by 8 bases, with 16 bases left in between. The CDR3 protein is CASSLPARSEAFF. The CDR3 coding sequence is TGTGCCAGCAGCTTACCCGCACGGTCCGAAGCTTTCTTT.

J is TRBJ2-2 and V is TRBV27, with TRBD2 identical over 10 bases. V gave up 7 bases and J gave up 7 bases; unmatched junction bases: 6. Germline V gene lookup returns CDR1 MNHEY and CDR2 SMNVEV (reference sequence). The CDR3 sequence is 14 residues long. CDR3 loop: CASKLAGIVGELFF. As DNA, the CDR3 is TGTGCCAGCAAACTAGCGGGAATAGTCGGGGAGCTGTTTTTT.

This clone was seen a few times. The chain uses TRBV30 and TRBJ2-7; 8 bases are a match to TRBD1. Germline trimming cut 5 bases from V and 5 bases from J; bases unmatched to any gene: 8. The CDR3 totals 13 residues. CDR1 and CDR2 from the germline V gene are GTSNPN and SVGIG (reference sequence). CDR3 nucleotide sequence: TGTGCCTGGGGTACTGGACAGGGTCACGAGCAGTACTTC. It is translated as CAWGTGQGHEQYF.

The chain employs TRBV7-8 and TRBJ2-5, with 8 bases that match TRBD2. In germline, CDR1 is SGHVS, CDR2 FQNEAQ. The CDR3 consists of 18 residues. With V trimmed by 5 bases and J by 4 bases, 18 bases remained unmatched. The CDR3 protein is CASSRIGTSYFVGETQYF. Here the CDR3 DNA reads TGTGCCAGCAGCCGGATTGGGACTAGTTATTTCGTCGGAGAGACCCAGTACTTC.

This chain links TRBV6-1 with TRBJ2-3; 8 nucleotides agree with TRBD2. Germline V CDR1 and CDR2: MNHNS, SASEGT. The CDR3 is made up of 19 amino acids. J lost 6 bases, V lost 2 bases, and 19 bases had no gene match. CDR3: CASSEYVRARGGEGDTQYF. CDR3 DNA sequence: TGTGCCAGCAGTGAATACGTGCGGGCTCGGGGGGGGGAGGGTGATACGCAGTATTTT.

The rearrangement uses TRBV18 and TRBJ2-7, with unresolved D. The CDR3 runs to 13 residues. Trimming cost V 4 bases and J 3 bases, with 10 bases left between them. Per the germline V gene, CDR1 is KGHSH and CDR2 is LQKENI. The CDR3 DNA reads TGTGCCAGCTCACACCCAGACTTCTACGAGCAGTACTTC. This gives the protein CASSHPDFYEQYF.

This clone has just one count. CDR3 DNA sequence: TGTGCCAGCAGCTTTCCGGACAGAAAAGAGACCCAGTACTTC. Translated: CASSFPDRKETQYF. The chain has TRBV7-9 and TRBJ2-5; perhaps TRBD1 as D (6 bases). Germline V gene lookup returns CDR1 SEHNR and CDR2 FQNEAQ (reference sequence). This CDR3 is 14 amino acids long. V was pared by 3 bases and J by 3 bases, with 11 bases between.

The genes are TRBV6-5 and TRBJ2-3; 7 nucleotides line up with TRBD1. There are 16 residues in the CDR3. V lost 0 bases and J lost 5; bases outside the gene matches: 8. Per germline, CDR1 MNHEY and CDR2 SVGAGI. CDR3 loop: CASSYSAQGYQDTQYF. Here the CDR3 DNA reads TGTGCCAGCAGTTACTCGGCACAGGGGTATCAAGATACGCAGTATTTT.

The chain couples TRBV7-9 to TRBJ1-1, with a possible D match to TRBD1 (6 bases). CDR1 and CDR2 (germline): SEHNR, FQNEAQ (reference sequence). This CDR3 comprises 17 residues. Trimming removed 4 bases from V and 0 bases from J, with 18 bases in between. The CDR3 sequence is CASSSTGTRLMNTEAFF. DNA of the CDR3: TGTGCCAGCAGCTCAACAGGGACCAGACTCATGAACACTGAAGCTTTCTTT.

The rearrangement joins TRBV4-1 to TRBJ2-7; 7 bases map to TRBD1. Trimming at V came to 1 base and at J to 5 bases, leaving 11 bases not matched to a gene. The CDR3 loop spans 16 amino acids. The germline CDR1 and CDR2 sequences are MGHRA and YSYEKL. CDR3 in amino acids: CASSQGSETGRHEQYF. The CDR3 region has the DNA TGCGCCAGCAGCCAAGGGTCCGAGACAGGGAGACACGAGCAGTACTTC.

The chain couples TRBV18 to TRBJ1-1, with D perhaps matching TRBD1 (5 bases). The V gene's germline CDR1 is KGHSH and CDR2 LQKENI. V dropped 2 bases and J dropped 1 base, with 5 bases sitting between them. CDR3 length: 13 amino acids. In nucleotides, the CDR3 is TGTGCCAGCTCACCAACAGGGAACACTGAAGCTTTCTTT. It translates to CASSPTGNTEAFF.

J is TRBJ2-3 and V is TRBV10-3; D unclear. V was trimmed by 1 base and J by 2 bases, leaving 4 bases between them. Germline CDR1 is ENHRY and CDR2 is SYGVKD. This CDR3 is built from 13 residues. CDR3 amino acids: CAISELDTDTQYF. DNA of the CDR3: TGTGCCATCAGTGAGTTAGACACAGATACGCAGTATTTT.

V gene TRBV7-2 combines with J gene TRBJ2-7, with 10 bases fitting TRBD2. Germline V lookup: CDR1 SGHTA, CDR2 FQGNSA. The CDR3 extends over 15 amino acids. V lost 5 bases and J lost 5; bases outside the gene matches: 9. CDR3 bases: TGTGCCAGCAGCCTGACTAGCGGGCCCACCCACGAGCAGTACTTC. Protein sequence: CASSLTSGPTHEQYF.

CDR3 DNA: TGCGCCAGCAGCCCCGAATCTAGCACTAAGGCCGGGGAGCTGTTTTTT. Residues: CASSPESSTKAGELFF. The chain is built from TRBV4-1 and TRBJ2-2; tentative D call: TRBD2 (5 bases). This CDR3 spans 16 amino acids. In germline, CDR1 is MGHRA, CDR2 YSYEKL. The germline V and J ends were trimmed by 4 bases and 6 bases, with 18 bases remaining between them.

The chain uses TRBV4-2 and TRBJ2-5; D unclear. The V end was cut by 3 bases, the J end by 2 bases, with 13 bases between. CDR1 is LGHNA and CDR2 is YNFKEQ in the germline V gene. CDR3 length equals 15 residues. This CDR3 is CASSQQRGLQETQYF. The CDR3 region has the DNA TGTGCCAGCAGCCAGCAGCGCGGCCTGCAAGAGACCCAGTACTTC.

The rearrangement uses TRBV7-9 and TRBJ1-4; TRBD1 aligns across 8 bases. CDR1 is SEHNR and CDR2 is FQNEAQ in the germline V gene (reference sequence). V was pared by 5 bases and J by 8 bases, with 10 bases of the junction left unmatched. The CDR3 consists of 15 residues. CDR3 region: CASSPGQGWSEKLFF. For the CDR3, the DNA is TGTGCCAGCAGCCCCGGACAGGGTTGGAGCGAAAAACTGTTTTTT.

This chain joins TRBV7-6 and TRBJ2-7, with 14 bases that match TRBD2. V gave up 5 bases and J gave up 5 bases; unmatched junction bases: 17. The CDR3 is made up of 19 amino acids. Germline V gives CDR1 SGHVS, CDR2 FNYEAQ. In nucleotides, the CDR3 is TGTGCCAGCAGCCCCGGGACTAGCGGGAGTTGGATACGGGGGGACGAGCAGTACTTC. Protein: CASSPGTSGSWIRGDEQYF. The full variable domain, its missing parts supplied by reference TRBV7-6 and TRBJ2-7, is GAGVSQSPRYKVTKRGQDVALRCDPISGHVSLYWYRQALGQGPEFLTYFNYEAQQDKSGLPNDRFSAERPEGSISTLTIQRTEQRDSAMYRCASSPGTSGSWIRGDEQYFGPGTRLTVT.

This chain connects TRBV5-1 to TRBJ2-3; TRBD2 agrees at 9 bases. The CDR3 loop spans 16 amino acids. V lost 4 bases, J lost 5 bases, and 11 bases stayed unmatched. Germline V lookup: CDR1 SGHRS, CDR2 YFSETQ. The CDR3: CASSPRAGGAGDTQYF. The DNA for the CDR3 is TGCGCCAGCAGCCCTCGCGCGGGGGGGGCCGGAGATACGCAGTATTTT.

This chain links TRBV7-8 with TRBJ2-7; 11 positions match TRBD1. This CDR3 is 15 amino acids long. Trimming at V came to 1 base and at J to 10 bases, leaving 9 bases not matched to a gene. CDR1 is SGHVS and CDR2 is FQNEAQ in the germline V gene. For the CDR3, the DNA is TGTGCCAGCAGCTTAGGGGGACAGGGGGGGATAGGTCAGTACTTC. This codes for CASSLGGQGGIGQYF.

The CDR3 DNA follows: TGCGCCAGCAGCTTGGTCAGGGCCATTGACGAGCAGTACTTC. Its translation is CASSLVRAIDEQYF. V and J are TRBV5-1 and TRBJ2-7, with D possibly TRBD1 on 5 matching bases. The CDR3 has 14 amino acids. CDR1 and CDR2 from the germline V gene are SGHRS and YFSETQ. Trimming pared 0 bases from V and 5 bases from J, leaving 12 bases between.

The chain combines TRBV20-1 with TRBJ2-5; D gene uncertain. This CDR3 comprises 11 residues. Germline V CDR1 and CDR2: DFQATT, SNEGSKA (reference sequence). V was pared by 2 bases and J by 6 bases, with 7 bases between. CDR3 amino acids: CSARIQKTQYF. The CDR3 DNA reads as TGCAGTGCTAGAATTCAAAAGACCCAGTACTTC.

The chain uses TRBV9 and TRBJ2-1; D not certain. Germline assignment: CDR1 SGDLS and CDR2 YYNGEE. V was pared by 1 base and J by 6 bases, with 11 bases between. The CDR3 runs 14 residues. The CDR3 nucleotides are TGTGCCAGCAGCGTACTTCTTTTTCGCAATGAGCAGTTCTTC. Amino acids: CASSVLLFRNEQFF.

This clone was recorded once. The rearrangement links TRBV4-1 to TRBJ1-4; D gene ambiguous. Germline-derived CDR1 and CDR2 are MGHRA and YSYEKL. The V end lost 6 bases, the J end lost 7 bases, and 6 bases lay between the germline ends. The CDR3 spans 11 residues. The CDR3 DNA is TGCGCCAGCAGGGAGAGTGAAAAACTGTTTTTT. This sequence encodes CASRESEKLFF.

V usage is TRBV11-2 and J usage is TRBJ2-7; D gene uncertain. Germline V gives CDR1 SGHAT, CDR2 FQNNGV. CDR3 length: 11 residues. Deletions cut 5 bases from V and 7 bases from J, with 9 bases between. The CDR3 reads CASSQPREQYF. The CDR3 nucleotides are TGTGCCAGCAGCCAACCGCGGGAGCAGTACTTC.

The chain joins TRBV11-3 to TRBJ2-7, with TRBD2 as a possible D gene (5 bases). This CDR3 has 12 amino acids. Deletions cut 4 bases from V and 3 bases from J, with 7 bases between. In germline, CDR1 is SGHNT, CDR2 YENEEA. CDR3 DNA: TGTGCCAGCAGCTCCGCGGGCTACGAGCAGTACTTC. This gives the protein CASSSAGYEQYF.

The chain couples TRBV11-1 to TRBJ2-7; 7 bases are shared with TRBD1. The germline V gene encodes CDR1 SGHAT and CDR2 FQDESV (reference sequence). The CDR3 loop spans 13 amino acids. After removal of 3 bases from V and 3 bases from J, the junction contained 2 bases not matched to a gene. CDR3 loop: CASSLGQYYEQYF. In DNA, the CDR3 is TGTGCCAGCAGCTTGGGACAGTACTACGAGCAGTACTTC.